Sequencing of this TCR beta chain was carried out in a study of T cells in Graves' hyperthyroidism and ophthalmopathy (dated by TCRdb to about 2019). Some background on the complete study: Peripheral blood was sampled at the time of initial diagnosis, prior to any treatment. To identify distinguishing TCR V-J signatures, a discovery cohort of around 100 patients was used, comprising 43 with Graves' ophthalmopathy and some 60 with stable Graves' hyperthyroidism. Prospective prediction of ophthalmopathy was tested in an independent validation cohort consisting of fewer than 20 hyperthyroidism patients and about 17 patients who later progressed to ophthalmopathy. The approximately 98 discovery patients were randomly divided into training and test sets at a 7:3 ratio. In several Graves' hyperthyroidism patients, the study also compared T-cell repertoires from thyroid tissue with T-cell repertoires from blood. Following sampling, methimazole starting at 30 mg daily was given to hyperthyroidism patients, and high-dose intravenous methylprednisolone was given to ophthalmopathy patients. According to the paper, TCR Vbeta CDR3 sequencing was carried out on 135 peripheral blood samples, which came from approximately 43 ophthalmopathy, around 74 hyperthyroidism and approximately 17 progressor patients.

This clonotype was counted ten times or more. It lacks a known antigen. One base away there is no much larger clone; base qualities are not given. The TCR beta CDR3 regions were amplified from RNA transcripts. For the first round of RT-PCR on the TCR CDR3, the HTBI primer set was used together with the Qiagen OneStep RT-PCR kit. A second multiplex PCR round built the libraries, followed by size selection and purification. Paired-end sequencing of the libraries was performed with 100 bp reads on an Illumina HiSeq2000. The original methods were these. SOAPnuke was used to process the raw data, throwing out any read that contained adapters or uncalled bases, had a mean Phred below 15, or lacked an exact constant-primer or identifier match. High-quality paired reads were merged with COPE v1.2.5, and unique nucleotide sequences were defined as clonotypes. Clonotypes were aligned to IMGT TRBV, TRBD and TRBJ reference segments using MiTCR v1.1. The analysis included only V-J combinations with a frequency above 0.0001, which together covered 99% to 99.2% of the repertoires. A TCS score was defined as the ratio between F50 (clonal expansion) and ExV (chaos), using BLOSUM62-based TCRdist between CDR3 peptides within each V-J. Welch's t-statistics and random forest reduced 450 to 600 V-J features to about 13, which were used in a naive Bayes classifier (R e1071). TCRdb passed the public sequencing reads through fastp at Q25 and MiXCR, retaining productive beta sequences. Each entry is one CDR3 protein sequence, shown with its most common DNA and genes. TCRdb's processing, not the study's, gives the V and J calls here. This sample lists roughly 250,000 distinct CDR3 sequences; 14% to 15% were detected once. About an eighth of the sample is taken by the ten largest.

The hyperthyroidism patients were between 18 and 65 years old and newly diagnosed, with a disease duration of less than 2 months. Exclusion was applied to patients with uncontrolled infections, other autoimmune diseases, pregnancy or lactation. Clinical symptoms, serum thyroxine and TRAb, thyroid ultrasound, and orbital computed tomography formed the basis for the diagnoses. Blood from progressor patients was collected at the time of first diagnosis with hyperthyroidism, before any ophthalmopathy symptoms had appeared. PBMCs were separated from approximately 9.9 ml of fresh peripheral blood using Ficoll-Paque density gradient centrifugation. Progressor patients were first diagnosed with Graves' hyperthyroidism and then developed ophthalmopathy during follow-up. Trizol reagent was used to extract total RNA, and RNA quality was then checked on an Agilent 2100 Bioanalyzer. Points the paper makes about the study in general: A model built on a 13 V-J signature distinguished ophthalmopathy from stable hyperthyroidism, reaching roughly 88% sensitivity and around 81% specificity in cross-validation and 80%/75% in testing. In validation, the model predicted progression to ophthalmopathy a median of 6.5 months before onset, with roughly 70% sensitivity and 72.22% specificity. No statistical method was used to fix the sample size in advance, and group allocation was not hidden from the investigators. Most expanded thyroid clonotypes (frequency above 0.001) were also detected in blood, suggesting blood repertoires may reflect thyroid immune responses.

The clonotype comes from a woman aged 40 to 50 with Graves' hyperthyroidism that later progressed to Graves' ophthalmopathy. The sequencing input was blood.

The CDR3 reads as follows: CASSLKQASGIDEQFF. In nucleotide form, the sequence is TGTGCCAGCAGCTTAAAACAGGCTAGCGGGATAGATGAGCAGTTCTTC. The V and J segments used are TRBV7-2 and TRBJ2-1; 9 central nucleotides agree with TRBD2. From V the trimming removes 2 bases and from J it removes 8 bases, while the gene matches leave 10 bases of the junction unaccounted for. Taken from cysteine to phenylalanine, the CDR3 has 16 residues. Only the CDR3 region is kept as DNA, spanning 48 bases read in frame from base 1. As encoded in the germline V gene, CDR1 is SGHTA while CDR2 is FQGNSA.